This T cell receptor beta chain was captured by sequencing in a study of graft-versus-host responses after intestinal transplantation. Study-level background: In this cohort, recipients had multivisceral, liver-intestinal, or isolated intestinal transplants. For approximately three years after anti-thymocyte globulin induction, all recipients took tacrolimus and steroids.

The V gene end was trimmed by 2 bases and the J gene end by 7 bases; junction bases not matched to a gene: 14. The CDR3 totals 17 residues. CDR1 and CDR2 from the germline V gene are SGHDT and YYEEEE. With respect to this clone: Its matching antigen is unknown.

General observations from the study: There were GvH clones found in recipient marrow, and some of them appeared first in ileum or blood. HvG clone declines early post-transplant were associated with peak circulating GvH levels.

Sequencing was performed with immunoSEQ multiplex PCR; in TCRdb, only in-frame clones are kept and a portion is missing. The sample has nearly 100,000 clones, 90% seen once. The sequence was collected from a human patient who received an intestinal transplant, so some T cells may come from the graft donor. The input for sequencing was PBMCs, taken approximately 420 days after intestinal transplant. The chain uses TRBV5-6 and TRBJ2-5; 10 nucleotides agree with TRBD2. The CDR3 region is CASSFRTSGAKSRTQYF. In DNA form, the CDR3 reads TGTGCCAGCAGCTTTCGTACTAGCGGGGCCAAAAGTCGGACCCAGTACTTC.